This TCR beta chain was sequenced during a study of blood T cell repertoires in COVID-19. Study context: Acute-phase and convalescent COVID-19 samples originated in the United States, Italy and Spain. T cells, B-cell-depleted T cells, or PBMCs provided the cDNA or gDNA that served as material.

As originally analysed: Researchers report that nucleated cell counts were estimated from reference gene primer amplification. Sequencing was performed with immunoSEQ multiplex PCR; in TCRdb, only in-frame clones are kept and a portion is missing. D and trimming come from the DNA, and the V and J calls and clone size come from that table. The sample records about 120,000 clones, roughly four fifths being singletons. Germline CDR1 is ENHRY and CDR2 is SYGVKD. The CDR3 is made up of 14 amino acids. Deletions cut 6 bases from V and 2 bases from J, with 10 bases between. The source material was peripheral blood. The rearrangement uses TRBV10-3 and TRBJ1-4; a weak D match, TRBD1 (6 bases). The sequence came from a man in his sixties with acute or convalescent COVID-19. This CDR3 is CAIRDSGTNEKLFF. The CDR3 DNA reads TGTGCCATCAGGGACAGTGGGACTAATGAAAAACTGTTTTTT.